This TCR beta chain was retrieved from a study of beta chain features in type 1 diabetes. What was sequenced were expressed TCRB transcripts, since all of the isolated RNA had been reverse transcribed. For naive, central memory and regulatory T cell samples, reads averaged around 3.5 million. Sequencing used immunoSEQ multiplex PCR; TCRdb keeps in-frame clones, though not all of them. The sample consists of about 330,000 clones, 9.5% to 11% of them appearing once. CDR1 is MNHNY and CDR2 is SVGAGI in the germline V gene (reference sequence). The germline V and J ends were trimmed by 6 bases and 1 base, with 9 bases remaining between them. The CDR3 length is 13 residues.

Material for sequencing was naive CD4+ T cells from blood. The sequence derives from a woman aged 30 to 39 in good health. V gene TRBV6-6 combines with J gene TRBJ1-1; D possibly corresponds to TRBD1 (6 bases). In DNA, the CDR3 is TGTGCCAGCAGACGACAGGAGAACACTGAAGCTTTCTTT. Residues: CASRRQENTEAFF.